This TCR beta chain was sequenced during a study of cytomegalovirus exposure and HLA in healthy donors (dated by TCRdb to 2015 to 2018). Turning to the overall study: In an earlier analysis of 450 to 750 of the donors, approximately 260 Gb of sequence data and 120 million or so unique TCR beta sequences from 150 million to 200 million T cells were reported. The study aimed to test whether cataloging public T cell receptors could reveal signatures of past pathogen exposure. Among about 400 genotyped donors of the cohort, an average of approximately 240,000 unique TCR beta nucleotide sequences was sequenced per donor, of which about 19% were non-productive. High-throughput TCR immunosequencing, statistical association of individual TCRs with disease status, and machine learning were combined to predict cytomegalovirus infection status. A later analysis re-analyzed previously published TCR beta repertoires from roughly 630 donors and added high-resolution HLA genotyping to study TCR occurrence patterns. Of the roughly 400 genotyped donors, around 81% fell in the genetic ancestry cluster associated with self-reported Caucasian donors. An earlier analysis of approximately 580 of the donors used high-throughput TCR beta sequencing to judge whether each TCR beta V gene segment behaved as functional or pseudogenic. The study used immunosequencing to profile the T cell repertoires of 600 to 850 subjects and linked those repertoires to cytomegalovirus serostatus. An early release covering 550 to 700 HLA-typed donors comprised approximately 290 gigabases of sequencing data and some 79 million unique TCR sequences. A later genetic analysis used genome-wide SNP genotypes for about three fifths of the roughly 700 donors, treating that subset as a discovery cohort. Several DR-DQ haplotypes were treated as single units for association and clustering because of strong linkage in the cohort. Alongside the repertoire data, information on donor age, sex, ethnicity and CMV serostatus was compiled. Every discovery cohort repertoire had been produced on one sequencing platform. Both class I and class II loci were covered by HLA typing, at four-digit resolution. The later analysis used no new phenotypic data to find candidate immune exposures, relying instead on TCR beta sequences and their occurrence across donors. Typing coverage differed by locus: A, B, C, DRB1 and DQB1 were typed in roughly 629-630 donors, DQA1 in approximately 520, DPA1 in 600 to 610, and DPB1 in around 490. A separate validation cohort of over 95 different subjects was used in addition to the approximately 640-subject first cohort.

The cohort was made up of approximately 670 healthy bone marrow donors. All cohort members were sampled while nominally healthy, although unrecorded immune exposures were likely present. The donor was CMV seronegative and belonged to the group of 380 or so seronegative cohort members. Each donor provided a peripheral blood sample, and peripheral blood mononuclear cells were used for TCR beta sequencing. The Qiagen DNeasy Blood Extraction Kit was used to extract genomic DNA from the blood cell samples. A note on this clone: Its binding antigen is unknown. Base quality data are lacking; no much larger clone is found one base away.

From the cysteine through the phenylalanine, the CDR3 covers 13 amino acids. Solely the CDR3 DNA is kept, with 39 bases framed from the first base. Cut back by 4 bases and 1 base, the V and J ends lie 7 bases apart. CDR1 and CDR2, looked up from the germline V gene, are SGHVS and FNYEAQ. Results the study describes overall, beyond this receptor: According to a later genetic analysis, donors in an Asian-associated ancestry cluster had fewer N-insertions in productive TCRs than the approximately 610-donor mean. According to the authors, the approach could potentially be generalized to other disease states and immunological phenotypes. The classifier was reported to diagnose cytomegalovirus status with high specificity and sensitivity in both the original and validation cohorts. Roughly uniform sequencing depth across donors was assumed in presence/absence analyses, although this assumption may not hold. A cluster of highly shared sequence variants was judged likely to be a technical artifact of the sequencing pipeline. Linkage disequilibrium might explain the correlated functional status among segregating V segments, but an unknown experimental factor could not be ruled out. A further reported finding was that TCR beta sequences accurately predicted the HLA-A and HLA-B alleles for most subjects in the first cohort. A later analysis found that HLA-associated TCR beta chains were more clonally expanded and had lower generation probabilities than equally common non-associated chains. A later analysis found that TCR association rates varied across HLA loci, with DRB1 alleles showing the most associated TCRs and HLA-C alleles the fewest. Some IMGT-functional V segments, including TRBV6-2 and TRBV6-3, could not be distinguished by the 87-base-pair reads and were therefore excluded. A total of 150 or so TCR beta chains were listed by the study as associated with cytomegalovirus. In a later analysis, several top co-occurrence clusters were reported to appear linked to parvovirus B19, influenza, CMV and Epstein-Barr virus. In a later analysis, most CMV-associated TCR beta chains were found to appear HLA-restricted, with HLA associations seemingly driven largely by CMV exposure. When HLA alleles, especially DR and DQ, strongly co-occurred, attributing TCR associations to individual alleles was difficult. At a false discovery rate of 0.05, a later analysis linked about 16,000 TCR beta sequences to specific HLA alleles. Immune exposure information for the cohort was limited to CMV serostatus. In vitro tests confirmed that a few of the cytomegalovirus-associated TCR beta chains recognize cytomegalovirus antigens. While some public TCRs were present in many individuals, most TCR sequences turned up only very rarely across donors. In an earlier analysis of approximately 590 of the donors, most TCR beta V segments appeared in productive rearrangements about 90% or about 30% of the time, broadly matching IMGT annotations. Only TCR beta chains were sequenced in this cohort, and the absence of alpha or paired-chain data limited detectable features. Because counts were too low, roughly 18 rarely observed V segments, including chromosome 9 orphons, were left out of the earlier analysis of a few hundred of the donors. An association between a missense DCLRE1C variant and V-gene and J-gene trimming of TCR beta chains was found in a later genetic analysis and replicated in an independent cohort. Because HLA typing was unavailable for some donors at each locus, only the typed subset was used in association tests.

Receptor amplification or capture employed the immunoSEQ multiplex PCR assay. For the multiplex PCR, a mixture combining 60 forward primers for TCR Vbeta segments and 13 reverse primers for TCR Jbeta segments was used. The CDR3 region of rearranged TCR beta genes was amplified from genomic DNA by a multiplex PCR assay. Amplified TCR beta libraries were sequenced as 87-base-pair reads on the Illumina HiSeq System. The source study handled its data this way. A later analysis counted about 76 million unique TCR beta chains across the roughly 700 repertoires, and about 10 million of these chains were shared by at least two donors. To remove PCR and sequencing errors, raw reads were error-corrected and collapsed into unique sequences using a nearest-neighbor algorithm that merged closely related sequences. CDR3 sequences were aligned to IMGT reference sequences to assign V, D and J gene segments. Each retained sequence needed at least a six-nucleotide match to both a V gene segment and a J gene segment. Rearrangements were classified as productive when the CDR3 lacked stop codons and remained in frame with V and J, and all other rearrangements were classified as non-productive. Following IMGT convention, CDR3 was defined as the stretch from the second conserved V-encoded cysteine to the conserved J-encoded phenylalanine. The earlier analysis of a few hundred of the donors excluded any sequence lacking an unambiguous match to a single V gene segment. An earlier analysis of several hundred of the donors called V segments functional above 56.7% productive rearrangements and segregating when the between-donor standard deviation exceeded 5%. To diagnose cytomegalovirus status from the catalog of TCR beta chain sequences, a statistical classification framework was built. A later analysis assigned V and J genes by comparing TCR nucleotide sequences with IMGT/GENE-DB human TR gene sequences. Using the TCRdist pipeline, a later analysis assigned CDR3 sequences along with most-parsimonious VDJ recombination scenarios. In a later analysis, each TCR beta chain was defined by its CDR3 amino acid sequence together with its V-gene family, and reads without a unique V-gene family were excluded. As a way to deal with suspected cross-contamination and a sequencing artifact, a later analysis dropped 500 to 700 nucleotide sequences that were highly shared and had low generation probability. For each public chain, a later analysis derived a clonal expansion index from normalized ranks of inferred template counts within each repertoire. A later analysis computed generation probabilities with a VDJ recombination model fitted to out-of-frame rearrangements, and checked the results against IGoR. Hypergeometric tests were used in a later analysis to score TCR-TCR, TCR-HLA and TCR-CMV co-occurrence, with a repertoire-size bias correction applied to the TCR pairs. A later analysis estimated false discovery rates by permuting HLA or CMV assignments 20 times. In a later analysis, co-occurring TCRs were grouped using DBSCAN, and TCRdist sequence similarity was added for clustering within HLA-allele-positive subsets. Repertoires with fewer than 30,000 or more than 120,000 public chains were left out of co-occurrence clustering, as were several repertoires with anomalous nucleotide sharing. TCRdb carries this immuneACCESS record with in-frame sequences only. Its versions omit some clonotypes, under half of them owing to an unresolved V gene in the studies checked, with the rest unexplained. V, J and clone size are those of that table, while D and trimming were read from the DNA. For this sample there are roughly 110,000 clones; 82% appear just once. The ten largest clones take up roughly 2.6% of the sample.

Sequencing was done on a sample of PBMCs. The chain employs TRBV7-6 and TRBJ1-1; the D gene remains uncertain. The receptor's source is a woman under 30 in good health and CMV-seronegative. The CDR3 protein: CASSSGGNTEAFF. The DNA is as follows: TGTGCCAGCAGCTCAGGTGGGAACACTGAAGCTTTCTTT.